This section outlines one T cell receptor (beta chain) sequence together with its context. This sample was taken from a study of blood T cell repertoires in COVID-19. Study in general: Samples taken during acute and convalescent COVID-19 were collected in the United States, Italy and Spain.

Germline loops: CDR1 SGHNT, CDR2 YYREEE (reference sequence). This CDR3 region has 14 residues. V lost 2 bases and J lost 2, with 9 bases in between. Original data processing: From reference gene primer amplification, estimates of nucleated cell counts were derived. Clones were read by immunoSEQ multiplex PCR, and TCRdb kept only the in-frame ones, dropping some. That table is the source of V, J and clone size, and D and trimming were worked out from the DNA. The sample comprises some 99,000 clones, 84% of which are singletons, and around 6.7% rests with the top ten. The sequenced sample was peripheral blood. This chain uses TRBV5-4 with TRBJ2-3; D remains unclear. This clonotype was obtained from a woman between 45 and 65 years old with acute or convalescent COVID-19. CDR3 bases: TGTGCCAGCAGCTTTTCGCAGGCCACAGATACGCAGTATTTT. Its translation: CASSFSQATDTQYF.